The 15 T cell receptor beta chains below were found in one sample sequenced in a study of shared clonotypes between healthy human individuals. The method was immunoSEQ multiplex PCR; TCRdb's version includes in-frame clones alone and lacks a portion of them. The sample records more than 1.2 million clones, 97% to 99% being singletons. The source material was naive CD4+ T cells sorted from blood. The subset is: CD45RA+ positively selected. These receptors were obtained from a man aged 25-45 years in good health.

The rearrangement joins TRBV5-1 to TRBJ2-1; 10 nucleotides align to TRBD1. Germline trimming cut 0 bases from V and 8 bases from J; bases unmatched to any gene: 5. Germline CDR1 SGHRS, CDR2 YFSETQ. CDR3 length: 15 residues. For the CDR3, the DNA is TGCGCCAGCAGCTTGGTTGACAGGGGGCGGGATGAGCAGTTCTTC. It specifies CASSLVDRGRDEQFF.

The gene calls are TRBV2 and TRBJ2-4; the match to TRBD2 covers 7 bases. Germline loops: CDR1 SNHLY, CDR2 FYNNEI. CDR3 length equals 14 residues. V dropped 7 bases and J dropped 8; count of bases not matched to a gene: 11. The chain's CDR3 is CASTRGVGEDIQYF. The CDR3 nucleotides read TGTGCCAGCACCCGGGGGGTGGGCGAGGACATTCAGTACTTC.

The genes are TRBV4-3 and TRBJ1-2; D ambiguous. The V gene lost 0 bases and the J gene lost 8 bases, with 13 bases spanning the gap. This CDR3 spans 14 amino acids. CDR1 is LGHNA, CDR2 YSLEER, per germline. The CDR3 DNA reads as TGCGCCAGCAGCCAAGATCTTCCAGGAGGCGGCTACACCTTC. This codes for CASSQDLPGGGYTF.

The chain links TRBV9 to TRBJ1-1, with TRBD1 matching over 9 bases. Germline V gives CDR1 SGDLS, CDR2 YYNGEE. V shed 4 bases and J 3 bases; nucleotides not matched to a gene: 7. The CDR3 is made up of 15 amino acids. The CDR3 loop is CASSYGRQGDTEAFF. CDR3 nucleotide sequence: TGTGCCAGCAGCTACGGGAGACAGGGGGACACTGAAGCTTTCTTT.

This clone has just one count. The V and J genes are TRBV7-8 and TRBJ2-3; D possibly corresponds to TRBD1 (7 bases). Looked up from germline, CDR1 is SGHVS and CDR2 is FQNEAQ. The length of the CDR3 is 15 residues. With 6 bases removed from V and 7 bases from J, the gap between germline ends came to 20 bases. The CDR3, as DNA: TGTGCCAGCAGTCCATGGAGGGGGCTGGCAAATACGCAGTATTTT. This encodes CASSPWRGLANTQYF. Together with reference TRBV7-8 and TRBJ2-3, the CDR3 gives the full variable domain: GAGVSQSPRYKVAKRGQDVALRCDPISGHVSLFWYQQALGQGPEFLTYFQNEAQLDKSGLPSDRFFAERPEGSVSTLKIQRTQQEDSAVYLCASSPWRGLANTQYFGPGTRLTVL.

The chain joins TRBV9 to TRBJ2-1; D gene ambiguous. V gave up 0 bases and J gave up 5 bases, with 15 bases separating them. Germline V gene data show CDR1 as SGDLS and CDR2 as YYNGEE. The CDR3 is 16 amino acids. CDR3 DNA: TGTGCCAGCAGCGTAGAGTTGCGTGGGCTTAACAATGAGCAGTTCTTC. This codes for CASSVELRGLNNEQFF.

The sample holds one count of this clone. The CDR3 loop is CASSPVPRQETQYF. CDR3 in DNA: TGTGCCAGCTCACCAGTGCCCCGCCAAGAGACCCAGTACTTC. This chain joins TRBV18 and TRBJ2-5; D not certain. V lost 2 bases and J lost 1, with 8 bases in between. Germline V CDR1 and CDR2: KGHSH, LQKENI. The CDR3 contains 14 residues.

Note on this clone: This CDR3 is also generated by other DNA sequences in the sample. The CDR3 sequence: CASRPAGGNTGELFF. The CDR3 DNA reads TGTGCCAGCAGACCAGCGGGAGGTAACACCGGGGAGCTGTTTTTT. The chain carries TRBV6-5 and TRBJ2-2; TRBD2 matches 9 bases. The germline gives CDR1 MNHEY, CDR2 SVGAGI. After removal of 6 bases from V and 2 bases from J, the junction contained 4 bases not matched to a gene. This CDR3 is 15 amino acids long.

CDR3 DNA sequence: TGTGCCAGCAGCGTACGGGGGAGTGGCACAGATACGCAGTATTTT. This sequence encodes CASSVRGSGTDTQYF. The chain combines TRBV9 with TRBJ2-3; the D gene is possibly TRBD2 (6 bases). CDR3 length equals 15 residues. CDR1 SGDLS and CDR2 YYNGEE come from the germline V gene. The V and J ends lost 1 base and 1 base respectively, with 10 bases between them.

The chain recombines TRBV6-1 with TRBJ2-1; TRBD2 matches at 11 bases. CDR3 size: 14 residues. V lost 4 bases and J lost 10; bases outside the gene matches: 6. The germline CDR1 and CDR2 sequences are MNHNS and SASEGT. The CDR3 protein is CASSVTSGVNEQFF. For the CDR3, the DNA is TGTGCCAGCAGTGTGACTAGCGGGGTTAACGAGCAGTTCTTC.

This chain uses TRBV6-1 with TRBJ2-7; possibly TRBD2 for D (5 bases). The length of the CDR3 is 16 residues. Germline CDR1 MNHNS, CDR2 SASEGT. V lost 2 bases to trimming and J lost 4 bases, with 18 bases between them. CDR3 nucleotides: TGTGCCAGCAGTGAAAGTTTCGGCAGAAGAGGGTACGAGCAGTACTTC. This translates into CASSESFGRRGYEQYF.

With regard to this clone: The same CDR3 arises from other DNA sequences in this sample as well. This chain links TRBV28 with TRBJ1-2; D gene ambiguous. The V and J ends lost 3 bases and 0 bases respectively, with 5 bases between them. The CDR3 runs to 13 residues. CDR1 MDHEN and CDR2 SYDVKM come from the germline V gene. The CDR3 reads CASSFGANYGYTF. CDR3 bases: TGTGCCAGCAGTTTTGGGGCTAACTATGGCTACACCTTC.

CDR3 sequence reads: CASSRIAGAGELFF. In DNA form, the CDR3 reads TGCGCCAGCAGTCGAATAGCGGGAGCCGGGGAGCTGTTTTTT. The genes are TRBV10-1 and TRBJ2-2, with 9 positions matching TRBD2. Germline V gene sequence: CDR1 WNHNN, CDR2 SYGVQD (reference sequence). V trimming: 5 bases; J trimming: 6 bases; junction bases outside the gene matches: 4. The CDR3 spans 14 residues.

The V gene is TRBV4-3, the J gene TRBJ2-2, with a weak D call TRBD2 (5 bases). The CDR3 totals 15 residues. Germline assignment: CDR1 LGHNA and CDR2 YSLEER. V was pared by 1 base and J by 7 bases, with 13 bases between. This CDR3 reads CASSQVPGKIGELFF. DNA for the CDR3: TGCGCCAGCAGCCAAGTTCCGGGGAAGATCGGGGAGCTGTTTTTT.

The chain has TRBV18 and TRBJ2-1; D possibly matches TRBD1 or TRBD2 (5 bases each). V gave up 3 bases and J gave up 4 bases, with 10 bases separating them. The CDR3 loop spans 14 amino acids. Germline V CDR1 and CDR2: KGHSH, LQKENI. The CDR3 sequence is CASSPGPRYNEQFF. The CDR3 DNA reads TGTGCCAGCTCACCGGGACCTAGATACAATGAGCAGTTCTTC.